This entry features one TCR beta chain sequence. This clone was detected only once. Its binding antigen is unknown. No base quality values were provided; no much bigger clone lies one nucleotide off. This entry is derived from a study of CD8+ T cells in alopecia areata (dated by TCRdb to the late 2010s). At the level of the whole study: The treated patients took part in an open-label pilot trial in which moderate-to-severe alopecia areata was treated with oral tofacitinib at 5 to 10 mg twice daily. Tofacitinib was given for 6 to 18 months, followed by 6 months of follow-up off drug to assess delayed response and recurrence. Disease severity in treated patients was measured with the SALT score, which quantifies the percentage of affected scalp surface area. High-throughput TCRbeta sequencing was used to examine T cell clonal expansion in alopecia areata in both the C3H/HeJ mouse model and human patients. In humans, TCRbeta sequencing was performed on scalp tissue and on sorted CD4+ and CD8+ peripheral blood T cells from healthy controls and from patients with patchy or totalis/universalis alopecia areata. Patients on tofacitinib were biopsied at baseline and after 4 and 24 weeks of treatment, and several of the patients also had a later scalp biopsy. Clonality in the scalp was compared among normal scalp (n=4), patchy alopecia areata scalp (n=8), and alopecia totalis/universalis scalp (n=8). RNA came from the PAXgene miRNA kit for fixed scalp, the miRNeasy kit for PBMCs, and the RNeasy kit for mouse skin. Amplification of TCRbeta CDR3 regions was done by immunoSEQ multiplex PCR using 35 Vbeta forward primers and 13 Jbeta reverse primers.

Measured from the cysteine to the phenylalanine, the CDR3 is 13 residues long. Kept here is only the CDR3 DNA, which spans 39 bases and is read in frame from base 1. The V and J ends are trimmed by 4 bases and 3 bases, leaving 9 bases between them. CDR1 MNHEY and CDR2 SMNVEV were looked up in the germline V gene (reference sequence). This specimen's time point label, interpreted: around 22 weeks on oral tofacitinib. Per the publication, the treatment or condition label means: oral pan-JAK inhibitor, 5-10 mg twice daily. Lesional scalp punch biopsies and peripheral blood were collected from alopecia areata patients. PBMCs were separated by density centrifugation and stained for CD3, CD4 and CD8, after which CD4+ and CD8+ T cells were sorted on a FACSAria. General conclusions and limits of the study: Shared TCR sequences between patients were less evident than in mice, which may be partly attributable to HLA diversity in the patient population. Unlike mouse skin, which is dominated by gammadelta T cells, normal human skin has resident alphabeta T cells that are also sequenced, and this complicates analysis of the scalp TCR repertoire. During tofacitinib treatment, many expanded lesional clones stuck around in both scalp and blood, and this persistence may partly explain why relapse happens after treatment is stopped. Tofacitinib significantly decreased scalp clonality and the number of expanded CD8+ clones among the top 100 scalp clones. Because the treated cohort was small and had only one nonresponder, larger studies are needed to examine links between baseline CD8+ expansion and response. Lesional scalp, especially in alopecia totalis/universalis, showed higher clonality and more expanded CD8+ clones than normal scalp, suggesting antigenic drive.

The library relied on the immunoSEQ multiplex PCR assay. RNA was extracted from all samples and reverse transcribed into cDNA, which served as template for TCR sequencing. First-strand cDNA was synthesized with SuperScript III using a 2:1 mix of oligo-dT and random hexamers. Amplification bias was assessed with a synthetic immune receptor repertoire, and residual bias was removed computationally. In the source study's methods: Raw reads were preprocessed to remove errors, and CDR3 was defined according to IMGT conventions as the region from the conserved cysteine to phenylalanine. Clonality was computed by normalizing Shannon entropy by log2 of the number of productive unique TCRs and subtracting the result from 1. Scalp TCRbeta sequences were cross-referenced with sorted blood CD4 and CD8 repertoires so that the CD4 or CD8 identity of scalp clones could be inferred. Held by TCRdb, this immuneACCESS table contains in-frame sequences only and omits some clones. Under half of the omission traces to an unresolved V gene where checked; the cause of the rest is unknown. The V and J calls and clone size were taken over from that table, and D and trimming were inferred from the DNA. The table for this sample lists approximately 180,000 clones; around half of them were counted only once. The ten largest clones capture 10% to 11% of the sample.

Recombination joined TRBV27 with TRBJ1-1; a tentative D match to TRBD1 spans 5 bases. The sequencing here drew on CD8+ T cells sorted from blood, taken at week 24, from a patient treated with tofacitinib. This receptor was obtained from a human donor with alopecia areata. The CDR3 protein: CASSYGAHTEAFF. The bases are TGTGCCAGCAGTTACGGGGCTCACACTGAAGCTTTCTTT.